A single TCR beta chain is shown here with its context. The assay was immunoSEQ multiplex PCR, and TCRdb's table has in-frame clones only and misses some. This table has about 120,000 clones, approximately 94% appearing once. This sample was included in a study of T cell responses to AZD1222 COVID-19 vaccine. The material was peripheral blood, obtained 28 days after the second AZD1222 dose. This TCR was recovered from an adult who received the AZD1222 COVID-19 vaccine.

The chain's CDR3 is CASSLWVGGTEAFF. The CDR3 DNA sequence: TGTGCCAGCAGTTTATGGGTGGGCGGCACTGAAGCTTTCTTT. The V gene is TRBV28, the J gene TRBJ1-1; D gene uncertain. Germline V gene lookup returns CDR1 MDHEN and CDR2 SYDVKM. This CDR3 is built from 14 residues. Trimming stripped 0 bases from V and 4 bases from J, with 9 bases between.